This T cell receptor (beta chain) was identified in a study of T cells in Graves' hyperthyroidism and ophthalmopathy. The study's findings and limits: The model's output predicted ophthalmopathy at a median of 6.5 months prior to onset. Clonotypes that were expanded in thyroid above 0.001 mostly appeared in blood too.

The investigators amplified TCR beta CDR3 regions from RNA transcripts. The TCR CDR3 was amplified in a first-round RT-PCR using the HTBI primer set. TCRdb reprocessed the multiplex PCR reads with MiXCR, giving one entry per CDR3 protein. The data show roughly 570,000 distinct CDR3 sequences, 46% seen once. This clonotype was counted only a few times. What it binds is unknown. Those with hyperthyroidism were 18 to 65 years old, newly diagnosed, and ill for under 2 months. Pregnant or lactating patients were excluded, as were those with uncontrolled infection or other autoimmune disease. This CDR3 comprises 16 residues. Germline V CDR1 and CDR2: MNHEY, SMNVEV (reference sequence). The J segment lost 4 bases and the V segment lost 4 bases, leaving 13 bases of the junction unmatched.

The V call is TRBV27, the J call TRBJ2-7; 7 bases fit TRBD2. The sequence was obtained from a woman aged 18-29 years with Graves' hyperthyroidism. Sequencing was done on a sample of peripheral blood or thyroid tissue (not recorded which). The CDR3, as DNA: TGTGCCAGCAGTTCCACCTCCAGCGGGATGGTTTACGAGCAGTACTTC. This sequence encodes CASSSTSSGMVYEQYF.